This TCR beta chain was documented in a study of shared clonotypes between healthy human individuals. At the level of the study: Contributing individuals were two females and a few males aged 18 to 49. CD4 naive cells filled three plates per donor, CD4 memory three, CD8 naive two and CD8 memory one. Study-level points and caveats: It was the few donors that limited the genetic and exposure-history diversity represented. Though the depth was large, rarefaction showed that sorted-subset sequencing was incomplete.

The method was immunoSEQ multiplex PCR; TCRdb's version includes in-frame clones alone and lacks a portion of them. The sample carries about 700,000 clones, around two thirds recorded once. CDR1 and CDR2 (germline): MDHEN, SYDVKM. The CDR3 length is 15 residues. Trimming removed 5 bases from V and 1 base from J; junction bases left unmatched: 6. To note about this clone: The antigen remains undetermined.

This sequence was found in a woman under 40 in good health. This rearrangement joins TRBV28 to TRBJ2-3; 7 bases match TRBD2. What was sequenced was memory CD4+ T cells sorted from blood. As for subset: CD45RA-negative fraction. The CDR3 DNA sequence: TGTGCCAGCAGTCCTGAGCTAGCGGGCACAGATACGCAGTATTTT. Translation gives CASSPELAGTDTQYF.